This TCR beta chain comes out of a study of shared clonotypes between healthy human individuals. Study-wide results and caveats: Collection of samples was limited to blood; tissue repertoires likely differ. Clonotype sharing among donors was thought likely to change with sequencing depth.

The V end was cut by 3 bases, the J end by 6 bases, with 9 bases between. The CDR3 runs to 13 residues. Germline loops: CDR1 LGHNA, CDR2 YSLEER. As handled by the study authors: Junction-only immunoSEQ sequences carried no quality scores, so filtering differed. Profiled with immunoSEQ multiplex PCR; TCRdb holds only in-frame clones, not every one. That table furnishes V, J and clone size, whereas the DNA furnished D and trimming. This sample has around 2.1 million clones, with almost 96% found just once. In the case of this clone: Its specificity is unknown.

The donors were adults (healthy and HIV-negative) with no recent acute infections or vaccinations. Input material: naive CD4+ T cells sorted from blood. The subset is: CD45RA+ positively selected. V gene TRBV4-3 combines with J gene TRBJ2-4; D perhaps matches TRBD2 (6 bases). This clonotype was obtained from a man younger than 35 in good health. Here the CDR3 DNA reads TGCGCCAGCAGCCAGTCGGGGGTAAACATTCAGTACTTC. Its translation is CASSQSGVNIQYF.